Shown below are 25 T cell receptor beta chains from a single sample sequenced in a study of vaccination effects on CD4 cells after COVID-19. Repertoires were generated with immunoSEQ multiplex PCR, while TCRdb's copy carries only in-frame clones and drops some. The table lists 71,000 or so clones, approximately 70% of them singletons. CD4+ T cells specific for antigen were expanded with viral peptide pools by the ViraFEST assay before sequencing. With approximately 10 days of culture completed, CD4+ T cells were isolated. All vaccine recipients tested negative for nucleocapsid antibodies and had never contracted SARS-CoV-2 infection. The antigens of these receptors remain unknown. The specimen comprised CD4+ T cells from PBMCs cultured with HCoV-OC43 spike peptides, sampled before COVID-19 vaccination. Stated subset: HCoV-OC43 spike overlapping peptide pool stimulation. All receptors come from a human donor who received a COVID-19 vaccine.

This clone was seen a few times. This chain connects TRBV15 to TRBJ2-1, with D uncertain. Trimming removed 0 bases from V and 7 bases from J, with 13 bases in between. This CDR3 is built from 15 residues. Germline lookup yields CDR1 LNHNV and CDR2 YYDKDF (reference sequence). Here the CDR3 DNA reads TGTGCCACCAGCAGAGATCCGGCAGCGTTTAATGAGCAGTTCTTC. Protein product: CATSRDPAAFNEQFF.

The chain has TRBV2 and TRBJ1-2; 7 bases are a match to TRBD1. Germline values: CDR1 SNHLY, CDR2 FYNNEI. With 7 bases clipped from V and 6 bases from J, the junction kept 17 bases outside the gene matches. The CDR3 contains 16 residues. CDR3 residues: CASNSQGSSIGNGYTF. CDR3 in DNA: TGTGCCAGCAACTCACAGGGGTCTTCCATCGGGAATGGCTACACCTTC.

The chain couples TRBV6-2 or TRBV6-3 to TRBJ1-6, with a tentative D call TRBD1 (5 bases). V was pared by 6 bases and J by 6 bases, with 12 bases between. The CDR3 consists of 14 residues. Germline V gives CDR1 MNHEY, CDR2 SVGEGT. The CDR3 DNA sequence: TGTGCCAGCAGCCCGGACACCCCTAATTCACCCCTCCACTTT. Translated, it gives CASSPDTPNSPLHF.

This clone was seen just once. J is TRBJ1-4 and V is TRBV3-1 (or the pseudogene TRBV3-2); 7 nucleotides line up with TRBD1. The CDR3 covers 14 residues. Germline assignment: CDR1 LGHDT and CDR2 YNNKEL (reference sequence). Trimming at V came to 4 bases and at J to 7 bases, leaving 6 bases not matched to a gene. The CDR3 sequence: CASSRDRAAEKLFF. DNA of the CDR3: TGTGCCAGCAGCCGAGACAGGGCGGCTGAAAAACTGTTTTTT.

The chain uses TRBV15 and TRBJ2-1, with TRBD2 matching over 7 bases. J lost 7 bases, V lost 0 bases, and 6 bases had no gene match. This CDR3 contains 15 residues. CDR1 LNHNV and CDR2 YYDKDF come from the germline V gene (reference sequence). Written as DNA, the CDR3 is TGTGCCACCAGCAGAGATTGGGGGGGAGGGAATGAGCAGTTCTTC. It translates to CATSRDWGGGNEQFF.

The J gene is TRBJ2-7, the V gene TRBV10-2; either TRBD1 or TRBD2 may fit D (5 bases each). Germline CDR1 and CDR2: WSHSY and SAAADI. V was cut by 6 bases and J by 0 bases, with 9 bases left in between. The CDR3 spans 13 residues. The CDR3 loop reads CASRGRNSYEQYV. DNA for the CDR3: TGCGCCAGCAGGGGACGGAACTCCTACGAGCAGTACGTC.

The chain is built from TRBV5-1 and TRBJ1-4; D remains ambiguous. Per germline, CDR1 SGHRS and CDR2 YFSETQ. The CDR3 totals 15 residues. V gave up 0 bases and J gave up 0 bases, with 6 bases separating them. CDR3 sequence (DNA): TGCGCCAGCAGCTTGGACAGAACAACTAATGAAAAACTGTTTTTT. It codes for CASSLDRTTNEKLFF.

The V call is TRBV7-2, the J call TRBJ1-1, with 7 bases that match TRBD1. The J segment lost 11 bases and the V segment lost 2 bases, leaving 8 bases of the junction unmatched. Germline assignment: CDR1 SGHTA and CDR2 FQGNSA. The CDR3 runs 13 residues. The CDR3 DNA reads TGTGCCAGCAGCTTACAAAGAACAGGGGAGGCTTTCTTT. It codes for CASSLQRTGEAFF.

The chain links TRBV5-6 to TRBJ2-4; perhaps TRBD1 as D (6 bases). CDR1 and CDR2 (germline): SGHDT, YYEEEE. There are 15 residues in the CDR3. Trimming shortened V by 3 bases and J by 1 base, and 11 bases separated the two germline ends. In DNA form, the CDR3 reads TGTGCCAGCAGCTCTAACAGGGAGGCCAAAAACATTCAGTACTTC. Its protein is CASSSNREAKNIQYF. Together with reference TRBV5-6 and TRBJ2-4, the CDR3 gives the full variable domain: DAGVTQSPTHLIKTRGQQVTLRCSPKSGHDTVSWYQQALGQGPQFIFQYYEEEERQRGNFPDRFSGHQFPNYSSELNVNALLLGDSALYLCASSSNREAKNIQYFGAGTRLSVL.

The V gene is TRBV7-9, the J gene TRBJ1-2, with D maybe TRBD1 (5 bases). V was trimmed by 5 bases and J by 3 bases, leaving 13 bases between them. This CDR3 has 14 residues. CDR1 SEHNR and CDR2 FQNEAQ come from the germline V gene (reference sequence). This CDR3 is CASSPLGAYYGYTF. The CDR3 nucleotides are TGTGCCAGCAGCCCTTTAGGGGCCTACTATGGCTACACCTTC. Full variable domain (outside the CDR3, taken from reference TRBV7-9 and TRBJ1-2): DTGVSQNPRHKITKRGQNVTFRCDPISEHNRLYWYRQTLGQGPEFLTYFQNEAQLEKSRLLSDRFSAERPKGSFSTLEIQRTEQGDSAMYLCASSPLGAYYGYTFGSGTRLTVV.

The chain joins TRBV7-7 to TRBJ2-2; D is possibly TRBD1 or TRBD2 (5 bases each). Between the trimmed V and J ends, which lost 5 bases and 0 bases, there was a span of 10 bases. Germline values: CDR1 SSHAT, CDR2 FNYEAQ (reference sequence). The CDR3 length is 15 residues. CDR3 DNA sequence: TGTGCCAGCAGCCCCGGGACCGCGAACACCGGGGAGCTGTTTTTT. Amino acids: CASSPGTANTGELFF.

This clone has a handful of counts. This chain connects TRBV9 to TRBJ2-2; 8 bases fit TRBD2. This CDR3 contains 18 residues. CDR1 and CDR2 from the germline V gene are SGDLS and YYNGEE. Trimming removed 0 bases from V and 1 base from J; junction bases left unmatched: 8. CDR3 DNA sequence: TGTGCCAGCAGCGTAGGAATTCGAACTAGCGGGAACACCGGGGAGCTGTTTTTT. It translates to CASSVGIRTSGNTGELFF.

The chain recombines TRBV12-3 or TRBV12-4 with TRBJ2-3; the match to TRBD1 covers 11 bases. The junction had 2 bases not matched to a gene; V was cut back by 8 bases and J by 4 bases. The CDR3 runs to 13 residues. The CDR3, as DNA: TGTGCCAGCGGGACAGGGGGACCAGATACGCAGTATTTT. The encoded protein is CASGTGGPDTQYF.

The rearrangement links TRBV7-8 to TRBJ2-3, with TRBD2 matching 12 bases. There are 15 residues in the CDR3. V shed 5 bases and J 8 bases; nucleotides not matched to a gene: 8. Germline CDR1 is SGHVS and CDR2 is FQNEAQ. The CDR3 loop reads CASSPTSGGRGTQYF. In DNA form, the CDR3 reads TGTGCCAGCAGCCCGACTAGCGGGGGCCGGGGTACGCAGTATTTT.

The chain is built from TRBV2 and TRBJ2-3; D might be TRBD2 (5 bases). The CDR3 runs 14 residues. V dropped 4 bases and J dropped 5 bases, with 13 bases sitting between them. CDR1 is SNHLY, CDR2 FYNNEI, per germline. The CDR3 spells CASSVAQRGDTQYF. The CDR3 DNA is TGTGCCAGCAGTGTAGCACAACGGGGAGATACGCAGTATTTT.

Only a few counts were recorded for this clone. Here the CDR3 DNA reads TGTGCCATCAGTGAGATCGGGCTGACGAATTCACCCCTCCACTTT. This gives the protein CAISEIGLTNSPLHF. This chain connects TRBV10-3 to TRBJ1-6; no clear D gene. Germline V CDR1 and CDR2: ENHRY, SYGVKD. Between the trimmed V and J ends, which lost 2 bases and 7 bases, there was a span of 12 bases. The CDR3 has 15 residues.

This chain connects TRBV19 to TRBJ2-5, with D tentatively TRBD1 or TRBD2 (5 bases each). The CDR3 is 14 amino acids. Trimming cost V 3 bases and J 7 bases, with 15 bases left between them. The V gene's germline CDR1 is LNHDA and CDR2 SQIVND (reference sequence). In DNA, the CDR3 is TGTGCCAGTAGTATGAGCGGTGCTGGGGGGACCCAGTACTTC. As protein: CASSMSGAGGTQYF.

Only one count was recorded for this clone. The genes are TRBV2 and TRBJ2-3; D is unresolved. V was pared by 3 bases and J by 5 bases, with 12 bases between. CDR1 and CDR2 from the germline V gene are SNHLY and FYNNEI. The CDR3 runs 14 residues. In nucleotides, the CDR3 is TGTGCCAGCAGTGAGGTAGACCGGGTAGATACGCAGTATTTT. Its protein is CASSEVDRVDTQYF.

This clone has only a few counts. The V gene is TRBV6-1, the J gene TRBJ1-5; D unclear. Germline-derived CDR1 and CDR2 are MNHNS and SASEGT. V shed 1 base and J shed 7 bases, with 8 bases lying between them. This CDR3 region has 13 residues. The CDR3, as DNA: TGTGCCAGCAGTGAAGTCTCGGGACAGCCCCAGCATTTT. Translation: CASSEVSGQPQHF.

The rearrangement uses TRBV18 and TRBJ2-3; D possibly corresponds to TRBD1 (5 bases). Germline loops: CDR1 KGHSH, CDR2 LQKENI. This CDR3 comprises 15 residues. Deletions cut 2 bases from V and 0 bases from J, with 9 bases between. CDR3 residues: CASSPMTVSTDTQYF. Written as DNA, the CDR3 is TGTGCCAGCTCACCAATGACAGTTAGCACAGATACGCAGTATTTT.

J is TRBJ1-6 and V is TRBV3-1 (or the pseudogene TRBV3-2); 7 positions agree with TRBD1. This CDR3 spans 12 amino acids. Germline CDR1 LGHDT, CDR2 YNNKEL (reference sequence). Germline trimming cut 1 base from V and 14 bases from J; bases unmatched to any gene: 2. The chain's CDR3 is CASSQVTGALHF. CDR3 in DNA: TGTGCCAGCAGCCAAGTAACAGGGGCCCTCCACTTT.

This clone was seen only once. The genes are TRBV3-1 (or the pseudogene TRBV3-2) and TRBJ1-2; possible D gene TRBD1, 5 bases. This CDR3 has 15 residues. V lost 0 bases and J 3 bases, leaving 11 bases between the germline ends. Germline V gene sequence: CDR1 LGHDT, CDR2 YNNKEL (reference sequence). CDR3 sequence reads: CASSQDSGQDYGYTF. As DNA, the CDR3 is TGTGCCAGCAGCCAAGATTCCGGACAAGACTATGGCTACACCTTC.

V gene TRBV18 combines with J gene TRBJ1-1; D gene unclear. The CDR3 runs 15 residues. Per germline, CDR1 KGHSH and CDR2 LQKENI. V was trimmed by 3 bases and J by 6 bases, leaving 17 bases between them. The CDR3 DNA reads as TGTGCCAGCTCACCCAATGAGGTGGGAACAGCTGAAGCTTTCTTT. Residues: CASSPNEVGTAEAFF.

This sequence joins TRBV10-3 and TRBJ2-7, with 11 bases that match TRBD1. Germline-derived CDR1 and CDR2 are ENHRY and SYGVKD. J was trimmed by 4 bases and V by 9 bases; bases with no gene match: 11. CDR3 length: 15 amino acids. CDR3 coding DNA: TGTGCCATAGGGGACGGACAGGGGGCATTGTACGAGCAGTACGTC. Its translation: CAIGDGQGALYEQYV.

The chain couples TRBV18 to TRBJ2-5, with 11 nucleotides matching TRBD2. There are 16 residues in the CDR3. V trimming: 6 bases; J trimming: 1 base; junction bases outside the gene matches: 7. Germline CDR1 KGHSH, CDR2 LQKENI. The CDR3 is CASSPGTSGFQETQYF. Written as DNA, the CDR3 is TGTGCCAGCTCTCCTGGGACTAGCGGATTCCAAGAGACCCAGTACTTC.